The source of this TCR beta chain is a study of cytomegalovirus exposure and HLA in healthy donors. The overall study: An earlier analysis found some 100 million unique TCR beta sequences from around 180 million T cells.

General study findings and limits: Indistinguishable V segments such as TRBV6-2 and TRBV6-3 were excluded. According to an earlier analysis, most TCR beta V segments yielded productive rearrangements about 87% or about 30% of the time. An analysis was carried out at a later point. It showed that HLA-associated TCR beta chains were more clonally expanded than equally common non-associated chains.

Turning to this clone: The antigen is unknown.

V gave up 5 bases and J gave up 0 bases; unmatched junction bases: 4. This CDR3 is built from 14 residues. Germline CDR1 and CDR2: SGHRS and YFSETQ. The PCR contained 60 Vbeta and 13 Jbeta primers. Repertoires were generated with immunoSEQ multiplex PCR, while TCRdb's copy carries only in-frame clones and drops some. The table lists about 160,000 clones, 70% to 80% of them singletons, with 6.3% in the top ten. This TCR derives from a man aged 45-65 years in good health and CMV-seropositive. Material: PBMCs. The genes are TRBV5-1 and TRBJ2-7, with 8 bases aligning to TRBD2. CDR3: CASSYSGDSYEQYF. CDR3 coding DNA: TGCGCCAGCAGTTATAGCGGGGACTCCTACGAGCAGTACTTC.